Listed here are 2 T cell receptor beta chains from one sample, sequenced in a study of graft-versus-host responses after intestinal transplantation. Graft-derived tissue was subjected to processing to liberate intraepithelial and lamina propria lymphocytes. The protocol was immunoSEQ multiplex PCR, while the TCRdb copy is restricted to in-frame clones and leaves out a portion. The table records approximately 63,000 clones, under 90% of them present only once. This material consisted of ileum tissue, taken roughly 390 days after transplant. Every receptor here comes from a human patient who received an intestinal transplant, so some T cells may come from the graft donor.

The chain is built from TRBV19 and TRBJ2-3; 8 bases are shared with TRBD1. This CDR3 has 16 residues. J lost 3 bases, V lost 8 bases, and 13 bases had no gene match. Germline loops: CDR1 LNHDA, CDR2 SQIVND (reference sequence). CDR3 in DNA: TGTGCCAGTCGAACCCTGCCGGGACAGGTAACAGATACGCAGTATTTT. Its translation is CASRTLPGQVTDTQYF.

The CDR3 sequence: CASSYSHLTEAFF. The DNA for the CDR3 is TGTGCCAGCAGTTACTCGCACTTGACTGAAGCTTTCTTT. V usage is TRBV6-5 and J usage is TRBJ1-1; D gene unclear. Germline V gene sequence: CDR1 MNHEY, CDR2 SVGAGI. This CDR3 contains 13 residues. Trimming removed 0 bases at V and 5 bases at J, with 7 bases between.